This TCR beta chain stems from a study of cytomegalovirus exposure and HLA in healthy donors. Study results and caveats: In an earlier analysis, in approximately 570 donors, most V segments appeared productive either ~90% or ~30% of the time. An assumption of roughly uniform sequencing depth across donors underlay the presence/absence analyses. Most observed TCR sequences were rare, whereas some public TCRs were detected in many donors.

PCR used 60 Vbeta primers and 13 Jbeta primers. This table comes from immunoSEQ multiplex PCR, and its TCRdb copy is limited to in-frame clones, with some not included. This table holds about 100,000 clones, around 74% found once. The CDR3 covers 10 residues. This clone was found once. Its specificity is not known. This chain joins TRBV21-1 and TRBJ1-4; no check of the table's D call, TRBD1, against the DNA was made. TRBV21-1 is tagged as a pseudogene. The sequence was obtained from a middle-aged man in good health and CMV-seropositive. The source material was PBMCs. The CDR3 region has the DNA TGTGCCAGGCCTGGGCTCAGGTTGTTTTTT. This codes for CARPGLRLFF.